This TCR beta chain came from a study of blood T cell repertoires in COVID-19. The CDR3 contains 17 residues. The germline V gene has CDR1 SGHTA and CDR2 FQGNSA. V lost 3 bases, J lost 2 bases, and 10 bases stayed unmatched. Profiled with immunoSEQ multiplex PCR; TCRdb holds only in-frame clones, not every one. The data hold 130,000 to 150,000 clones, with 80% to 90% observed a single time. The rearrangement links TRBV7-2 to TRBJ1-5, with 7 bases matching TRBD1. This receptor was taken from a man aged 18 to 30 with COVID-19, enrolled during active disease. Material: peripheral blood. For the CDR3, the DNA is TGTGCCAGCAGCTTCAACTCGTGGGACAGCCGCAATCAGCCCCAGCATTTT. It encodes CASSFNSWDSRNQPQHF.